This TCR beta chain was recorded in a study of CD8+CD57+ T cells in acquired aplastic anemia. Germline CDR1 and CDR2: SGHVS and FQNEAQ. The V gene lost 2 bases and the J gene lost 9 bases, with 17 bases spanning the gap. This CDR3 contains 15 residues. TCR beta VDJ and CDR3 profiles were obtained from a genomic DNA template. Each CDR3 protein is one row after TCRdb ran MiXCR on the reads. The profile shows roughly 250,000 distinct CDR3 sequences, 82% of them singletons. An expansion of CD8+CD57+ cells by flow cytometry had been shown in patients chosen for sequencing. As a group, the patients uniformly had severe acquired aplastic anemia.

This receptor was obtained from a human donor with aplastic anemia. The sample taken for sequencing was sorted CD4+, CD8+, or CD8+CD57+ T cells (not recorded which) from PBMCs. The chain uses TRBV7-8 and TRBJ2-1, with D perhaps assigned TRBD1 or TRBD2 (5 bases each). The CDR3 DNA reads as TGTGCCAGCAGCTTATGGGCTGGTGGGGGTACTGAGCAGTTCTTC. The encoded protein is CASSLWAGGGTEQFF. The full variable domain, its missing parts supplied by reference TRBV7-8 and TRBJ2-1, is GAGVSQSPRYKVAKRGQDVALRCDPISGHVSLFWYQQALGQGPEFLTYFQNEAQLDKSGLPSDRFFAERPEGSVSTLKIQRTQQEDSAVYLCASSLWAGGGTEQFFGPGTRLTVL.